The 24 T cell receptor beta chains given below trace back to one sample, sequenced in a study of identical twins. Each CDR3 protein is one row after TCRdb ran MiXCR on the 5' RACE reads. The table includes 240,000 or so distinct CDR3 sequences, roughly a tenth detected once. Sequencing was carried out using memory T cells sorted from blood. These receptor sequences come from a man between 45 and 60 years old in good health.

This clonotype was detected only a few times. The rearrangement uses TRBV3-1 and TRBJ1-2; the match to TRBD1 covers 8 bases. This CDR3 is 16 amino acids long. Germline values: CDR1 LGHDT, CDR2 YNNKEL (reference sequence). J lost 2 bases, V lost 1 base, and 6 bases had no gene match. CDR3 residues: CASSQGGTGINYGYTF. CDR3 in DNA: TGTGCCAGCAGCCAAGGGGGGACAGGAATAAACTATGGCTACACCTTC.

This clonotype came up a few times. The CDR3 DNA reads as TGCAGTGCTAGACAGAAACAGGTCTCTGGGGCCAACGTCCTGACTTTC. Translation gives CSARQKQVSGANVLTF. V is TRBV20-1 and J is TRBJ2-6; perhaps TRBD1 as D (5 bases). Trimming cost V 2 bases and J 0 bases, with 11 bases left between them. This CDR3 spans 16 amino acids. CDR1 is DFQATT and CDR2 is SNEGSKA in the germline V gene (reference sequence).

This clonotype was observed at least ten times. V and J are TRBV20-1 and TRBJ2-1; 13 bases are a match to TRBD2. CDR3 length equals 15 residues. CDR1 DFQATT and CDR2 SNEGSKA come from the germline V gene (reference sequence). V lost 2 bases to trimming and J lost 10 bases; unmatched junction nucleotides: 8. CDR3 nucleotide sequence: TGCAGTGCTAGAAGACTAGCGGGAGGACGCGGGGAGCAGTTCTTC. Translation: CSARRLAGGRGEQFF.

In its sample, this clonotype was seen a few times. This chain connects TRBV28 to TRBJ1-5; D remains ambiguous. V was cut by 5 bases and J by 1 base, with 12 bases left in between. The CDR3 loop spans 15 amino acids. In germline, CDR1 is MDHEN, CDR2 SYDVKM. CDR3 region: CASSPSLGSNQPQHF. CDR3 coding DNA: TGTGCCAGCAGTCCGAGTCTGGGAAGCAATCAGCCCCAGCATTTT.

The CDR3 bases are TGTGCCAGCAGTGAAGCGAGAGGCTATGGCTACACCTTC. Residues: CASSEARGYGYTF. The rearrangement joins TRBV2 to TRBJ1-2; D gene unclear. CDR3 length: 13 residues. Trimming took off 0 bases at V and 4 bases at J, with 6 bases between the two ends. Germline V gene sequence: CDR1 SNHLY, CDR2 FYNNEI.

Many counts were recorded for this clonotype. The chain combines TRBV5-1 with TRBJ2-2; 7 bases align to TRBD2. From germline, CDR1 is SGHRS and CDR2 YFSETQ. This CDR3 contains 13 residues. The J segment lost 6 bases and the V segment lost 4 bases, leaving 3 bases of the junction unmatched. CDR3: CASSPGGSGELFF. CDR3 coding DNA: TGCGCCAGCAGCCCGGGGGGTTCCGGGGAGCTGTTTTTT.

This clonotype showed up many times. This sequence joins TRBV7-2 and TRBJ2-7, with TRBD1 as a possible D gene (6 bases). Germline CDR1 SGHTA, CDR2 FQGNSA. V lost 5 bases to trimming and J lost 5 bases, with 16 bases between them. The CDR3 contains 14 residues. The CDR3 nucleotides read TGTGCCAGCAGCCCACAGTGGACAGACCACGAGCAGTACTTC. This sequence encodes CASSPQWTDHEQYF.

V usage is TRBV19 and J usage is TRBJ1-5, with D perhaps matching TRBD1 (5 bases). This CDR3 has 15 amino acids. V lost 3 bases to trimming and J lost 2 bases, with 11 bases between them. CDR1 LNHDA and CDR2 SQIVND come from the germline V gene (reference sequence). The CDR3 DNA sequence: TGTGCCAGTAGTATCTTAGGGGCGGGCAATCAGCCCCAGCATTTT. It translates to CASSILGAGNQPQHF.

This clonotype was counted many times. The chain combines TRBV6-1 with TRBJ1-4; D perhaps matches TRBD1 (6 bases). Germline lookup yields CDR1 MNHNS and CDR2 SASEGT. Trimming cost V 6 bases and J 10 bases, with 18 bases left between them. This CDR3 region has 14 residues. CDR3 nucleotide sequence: TGTGCCAGCAGCCCTACAGGGTATGATGGAAAACTGTTTTTT. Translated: CASSPTGYDGKLFF.

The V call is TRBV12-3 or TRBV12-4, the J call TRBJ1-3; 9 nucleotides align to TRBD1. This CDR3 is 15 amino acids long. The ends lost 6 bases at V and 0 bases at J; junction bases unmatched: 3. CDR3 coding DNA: TGTGCCAGCAGACCGACAGGGGGCTCTGGAAACACCATATATTTT. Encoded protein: CASRPTGGSGNTIYF.

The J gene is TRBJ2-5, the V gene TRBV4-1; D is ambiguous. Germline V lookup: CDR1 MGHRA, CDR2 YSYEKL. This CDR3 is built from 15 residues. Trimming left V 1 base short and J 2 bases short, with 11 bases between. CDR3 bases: TGCGCCAGCAGCCAAGTTTCATCCAGTCAAGAGACCCAGTACTTC. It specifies CASSQVSSSQETQYF.

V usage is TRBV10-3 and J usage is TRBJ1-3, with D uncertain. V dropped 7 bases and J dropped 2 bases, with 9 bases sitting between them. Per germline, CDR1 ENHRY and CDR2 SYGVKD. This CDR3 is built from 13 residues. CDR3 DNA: TGTGCCATCAAGGACGGAACTGGAAACACCATATATTTT. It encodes CAIKDGTGNTIYF.

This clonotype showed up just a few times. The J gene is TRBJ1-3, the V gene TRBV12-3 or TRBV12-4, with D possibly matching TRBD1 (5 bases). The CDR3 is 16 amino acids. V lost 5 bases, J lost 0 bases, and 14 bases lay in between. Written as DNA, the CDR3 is TGTGCCAGCAGTCTCAGGGTGCCTTCCTCTGGAAACACCATATATTTT. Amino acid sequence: CASSLRVPSSGNTIYF.

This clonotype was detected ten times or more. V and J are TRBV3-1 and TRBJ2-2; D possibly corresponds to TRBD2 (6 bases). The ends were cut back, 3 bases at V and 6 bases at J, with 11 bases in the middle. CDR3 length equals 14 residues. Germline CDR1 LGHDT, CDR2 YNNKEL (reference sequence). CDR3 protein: CASSQGRSAGELFF. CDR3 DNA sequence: TGTGCCAGCAGCCAGGGGAGGAGTGCCGGGGAGCTGTTTTTT.

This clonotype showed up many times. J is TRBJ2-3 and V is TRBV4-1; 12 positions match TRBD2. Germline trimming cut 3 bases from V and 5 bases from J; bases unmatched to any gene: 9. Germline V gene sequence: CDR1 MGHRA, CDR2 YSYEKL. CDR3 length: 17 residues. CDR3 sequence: CASSHLLAGGRIDTQYF. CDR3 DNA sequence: TGCGCCAGCAGCCATCTTCTAGCGGGGGGGCGTATAGATACGCAGTATTTT.

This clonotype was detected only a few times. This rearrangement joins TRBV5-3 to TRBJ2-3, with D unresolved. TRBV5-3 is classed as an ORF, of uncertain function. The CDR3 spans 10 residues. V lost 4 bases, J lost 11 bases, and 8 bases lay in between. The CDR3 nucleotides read TGTGCCAGAAGCCTCACCCGGCAGTATTTT. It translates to CARSLTRQYF.

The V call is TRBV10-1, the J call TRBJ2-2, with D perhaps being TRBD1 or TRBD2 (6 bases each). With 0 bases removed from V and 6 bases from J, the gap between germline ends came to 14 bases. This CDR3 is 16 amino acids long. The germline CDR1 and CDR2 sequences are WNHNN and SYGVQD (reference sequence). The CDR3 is CASSESTRGPAGELFF. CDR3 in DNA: TGCGCCAGCAGTGAGTCGACTCGGGGGCCGGCCGGGGAGCTGTTTTTT.

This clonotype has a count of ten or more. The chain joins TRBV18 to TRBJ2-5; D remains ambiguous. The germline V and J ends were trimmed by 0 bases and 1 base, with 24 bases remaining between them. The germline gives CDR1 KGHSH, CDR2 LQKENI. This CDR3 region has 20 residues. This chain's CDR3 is CASSPPRRLGPFPFQETQYF. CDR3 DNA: TGTGCCAGCTCACCACCACGCAGGCTAGGACCATTCCCTTTCCAAGAGACCCAGTACTTC.

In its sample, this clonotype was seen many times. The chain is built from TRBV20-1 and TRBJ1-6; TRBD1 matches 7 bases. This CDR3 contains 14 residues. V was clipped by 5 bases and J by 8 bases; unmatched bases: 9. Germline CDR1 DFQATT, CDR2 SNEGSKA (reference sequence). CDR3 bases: TGCAGTGCTTACAGGGGTCAACGAGATTCACCCCTCCACTTT. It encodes CSAYRGQRDSPLHF.

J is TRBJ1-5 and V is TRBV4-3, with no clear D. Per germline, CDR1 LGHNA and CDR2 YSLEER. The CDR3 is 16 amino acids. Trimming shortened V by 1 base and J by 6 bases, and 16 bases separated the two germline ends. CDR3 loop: CASSQAFGSTTQPQHF. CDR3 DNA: TGCGCCAGCAGCCAAGCATTCGGCTCTACCACTCAGCCCCAGCATTTT.

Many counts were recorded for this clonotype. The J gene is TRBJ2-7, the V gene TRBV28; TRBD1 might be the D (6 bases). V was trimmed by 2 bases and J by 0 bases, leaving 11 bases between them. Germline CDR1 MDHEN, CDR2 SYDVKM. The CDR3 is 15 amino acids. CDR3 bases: TGTGCCAGCAGTTTAGAGACAGGACACTCCTACGAGCAGTACTTC. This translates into CASSLETGHSYEQYF.

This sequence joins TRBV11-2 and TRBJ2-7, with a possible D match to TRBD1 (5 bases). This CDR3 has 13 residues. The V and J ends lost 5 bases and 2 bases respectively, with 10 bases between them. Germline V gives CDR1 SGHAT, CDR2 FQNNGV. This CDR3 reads CASSGAVTYEQYF. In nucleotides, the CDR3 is TGTGCCAGCAGCGGGGCCGTCACCTACGAGCAGTACTTC.

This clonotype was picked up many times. The CDR3 sequence is CASRGDLTEEKLFF. Here the CDR3 DNA reads TGTGCCAGCAGGGGGGACCTAACGGAGGAAAAACTGTTTTTT. The chain employs TRBV12-3 or TRBV12-4 and TRBJ1-4; TRBD1 is a possible D gene (5 bases). V was trimmed by 6 bases and J by 8 bases, leaving 16 bases between them. CDR3 size: 14 residues.

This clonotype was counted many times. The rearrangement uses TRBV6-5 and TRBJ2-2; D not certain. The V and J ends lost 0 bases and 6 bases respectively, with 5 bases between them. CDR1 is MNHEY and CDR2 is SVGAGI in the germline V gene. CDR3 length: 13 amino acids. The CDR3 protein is CASSYSIPGELFF. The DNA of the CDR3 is TGTGCCAGCAGTTACTCGATCCCCGGGGAGCTGTTTTTT.